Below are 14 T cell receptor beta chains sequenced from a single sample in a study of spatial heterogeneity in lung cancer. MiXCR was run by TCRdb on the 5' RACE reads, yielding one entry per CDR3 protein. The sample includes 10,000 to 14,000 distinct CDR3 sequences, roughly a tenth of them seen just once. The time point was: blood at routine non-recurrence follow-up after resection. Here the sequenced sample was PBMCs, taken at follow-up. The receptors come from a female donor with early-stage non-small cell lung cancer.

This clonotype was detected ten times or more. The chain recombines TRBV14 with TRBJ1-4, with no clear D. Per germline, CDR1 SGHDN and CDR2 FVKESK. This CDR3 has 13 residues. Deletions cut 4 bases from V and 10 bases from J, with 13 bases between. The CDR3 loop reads CASSPGLGRKLFF. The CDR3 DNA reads TGTGCCAGCAGCCCGGGATTGGGGAGAAAACTGTTTTTT.

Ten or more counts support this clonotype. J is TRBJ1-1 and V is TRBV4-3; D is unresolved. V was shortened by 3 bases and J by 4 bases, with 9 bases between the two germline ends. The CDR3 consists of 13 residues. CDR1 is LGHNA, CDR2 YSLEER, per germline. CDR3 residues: CASSHFKGTEAFF. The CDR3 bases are TGCGCCAGCAGCCACTTTAAGGGCACTGAAGCTTTCTTT.

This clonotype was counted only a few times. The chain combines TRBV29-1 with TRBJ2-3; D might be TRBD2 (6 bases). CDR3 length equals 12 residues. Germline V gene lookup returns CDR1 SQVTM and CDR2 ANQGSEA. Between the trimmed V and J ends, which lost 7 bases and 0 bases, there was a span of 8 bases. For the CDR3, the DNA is TGCAGCGGCGGGGTTAGCACAGATACGCAGTATTTT. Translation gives CSGGVSTDTQYF.

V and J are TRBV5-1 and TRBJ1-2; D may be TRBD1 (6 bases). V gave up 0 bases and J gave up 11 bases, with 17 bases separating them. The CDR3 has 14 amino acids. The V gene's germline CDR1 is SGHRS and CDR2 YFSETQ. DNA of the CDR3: TGCGCCAGCAGCTTGGATCAGGGGACTATGGCGTACACCTTC. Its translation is CASSLDQGTMAYTF. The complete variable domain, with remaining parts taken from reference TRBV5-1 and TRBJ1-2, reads KAGVTQTPRYLIKTRGQQVTLSCSPISGHRSVSWYQQTPGQGLQFLFEYFSETQRNKGNFPGRFSGRQFSNSRSEMNVSTLELGDSALYLCASSLDQGTMAYTFGSGTRLTVV.

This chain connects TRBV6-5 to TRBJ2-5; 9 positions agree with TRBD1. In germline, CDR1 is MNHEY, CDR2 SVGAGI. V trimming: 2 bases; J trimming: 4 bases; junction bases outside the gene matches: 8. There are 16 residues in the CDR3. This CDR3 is CASSYRSGTGLETQYF. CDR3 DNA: TGTGCCAGCAGTTACCGATCCGGGACAGGGTTAGAGACCCAGTACTTC.

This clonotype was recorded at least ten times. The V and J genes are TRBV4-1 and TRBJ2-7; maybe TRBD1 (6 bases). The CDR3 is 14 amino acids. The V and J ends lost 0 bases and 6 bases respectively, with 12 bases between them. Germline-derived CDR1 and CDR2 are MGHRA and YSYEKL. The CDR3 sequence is CASSQDRTASEQYV. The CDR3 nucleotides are TGCGCCAGCAGCCAAGATCGGACAGCTTCCGAGCAGTACGTC.

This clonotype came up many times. CDR3 in amino acids: CASSHPGSNEQYV. DNA for the CDR3: TGTGCCAGCAGCCACCCTGGATCCAACGAGCAGTACGTC. The chain is built from TRBV5-4 and TRBJ2-7; D is unclear. The ends were cut back, 4 bases at V and 5 bases at J, with 13 bases in the middle. The germline V gene encodes CDR1 SGHNT and CDR2 YYREEE (reference sequence). The CDR3 runs to 13 residues.

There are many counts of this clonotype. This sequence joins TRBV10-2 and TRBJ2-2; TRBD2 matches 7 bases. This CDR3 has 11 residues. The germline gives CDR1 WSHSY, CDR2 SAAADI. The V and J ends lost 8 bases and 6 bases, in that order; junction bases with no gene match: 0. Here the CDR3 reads CASLAAGELFF. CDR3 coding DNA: TGCGCCAGCCTAGCGGCCGGGGAGCTGTTTTTT.

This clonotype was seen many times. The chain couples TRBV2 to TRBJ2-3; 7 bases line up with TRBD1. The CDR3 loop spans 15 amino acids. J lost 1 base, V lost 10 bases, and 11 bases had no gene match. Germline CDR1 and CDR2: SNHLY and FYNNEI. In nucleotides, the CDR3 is TGTGCCACCCTAGGGGGCCCCGGAGGCACAGATACGCAGTATTTT. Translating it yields CATLGGPGGTDTQYF.

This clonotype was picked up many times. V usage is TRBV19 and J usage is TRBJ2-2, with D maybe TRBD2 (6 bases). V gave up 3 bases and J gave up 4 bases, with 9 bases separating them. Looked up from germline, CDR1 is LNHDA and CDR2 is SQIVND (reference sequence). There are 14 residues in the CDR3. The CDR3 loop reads CASSIAGITGELFF. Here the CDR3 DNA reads TGTGCCAGTAGTATCGCGGGAATCACCGGGGAGCTGTTTTTT.

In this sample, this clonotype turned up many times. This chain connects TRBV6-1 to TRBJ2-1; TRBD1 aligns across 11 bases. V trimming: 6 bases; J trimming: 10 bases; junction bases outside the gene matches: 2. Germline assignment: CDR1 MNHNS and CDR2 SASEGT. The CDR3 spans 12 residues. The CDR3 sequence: CASRDRGLEQFF. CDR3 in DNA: TGTGCCAGCAGGGACAGGGGGCTAGAGCAGTTCTTC.

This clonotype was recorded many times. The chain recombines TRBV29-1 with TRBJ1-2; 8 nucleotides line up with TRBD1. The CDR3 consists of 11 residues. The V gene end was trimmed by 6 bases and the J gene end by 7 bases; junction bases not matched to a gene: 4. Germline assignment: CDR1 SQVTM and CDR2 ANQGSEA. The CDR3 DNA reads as TGCAGCGTCGGACAGGGAGGTGGCTACACCTTC. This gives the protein CSVGQGGGYTF. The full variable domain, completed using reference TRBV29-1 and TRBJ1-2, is SAVISQKPSRDICQRGTSLTIQCQVDSQVTMMFWYRQQPGQSLTLIATANQGSEATYESGFVIDKFPISRPNLTFSTLTVSNMSPEDSSIYLCSVGQGGGYTFGSGTRLTVV.

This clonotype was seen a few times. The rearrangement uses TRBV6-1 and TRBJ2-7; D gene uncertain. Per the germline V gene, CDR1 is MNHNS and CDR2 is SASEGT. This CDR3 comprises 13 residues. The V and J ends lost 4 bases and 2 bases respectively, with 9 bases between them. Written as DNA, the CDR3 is TGTGCCAGCAGTGTGGCTGGAACCTACGAGCAGTACGTC. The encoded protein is CASSVAGTYEQYV.

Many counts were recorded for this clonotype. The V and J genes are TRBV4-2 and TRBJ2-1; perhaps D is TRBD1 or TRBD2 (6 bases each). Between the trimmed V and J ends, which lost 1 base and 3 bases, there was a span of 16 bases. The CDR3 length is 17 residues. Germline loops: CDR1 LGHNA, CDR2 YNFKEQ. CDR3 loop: CASSQVSARDIYNEQFF. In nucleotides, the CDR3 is TGTGCCAGCAGCCAAGTTTCCGCGCGGGACATCTACAATGAGCAGTTCTTC.